Listed here are 14 T cell receptor beta chains from one sample, sequenced in a study of blood T cell repertoires in COVID-19. Method: immunoSEQ multiplex PCR; TCRdb's copy keeps in-frame clones and lacks some. In the table there are about 200,000 clones, approximately 85% of which are singletons. The sequenced material came from PBMCs or T cells enriched from blood (not recorded which). Receptors were obtained from a man aged 35-49 years who had recovered from COVID-19.

The chain couples TRBV19 to TRBJ1-2; tentatively, D is TRBD1 (6 bases). The CDR3 spans 16 residues. Germline CDR1 is LNHDA and CDR2 is SQIVND (reference sequence). Trimming cost V 1 base and J 0 bases, with 12 bases left between them. DNA of the CDR3: TGTGCCAGTAGTATAGCCGAGGACAGTGCTAACTATGGCTACACCTTC. It encodes CASSIAEDSANYGYTF.

This chain uses TRBV5-8 with TRBJ1-5, with TRBD1 matching over 8 bases. Germline CDR1 and CDR2: SGHTS and YDEGEE. The CDR3 covers 14 residues. V shed 5 bases and J 9 bases; nucleotides not matched to a gene: 10. CDR3 sequence (DNA): TGTGCCAGCAGTTCAGACAGGGGAAGGGGGCCCCAGCATTTT. Protein product: CASSSDRGRGPQHF.

The gene calls are TRBV10-3 and TRBJ1-1, with a weak D call TRBD1 (5 bases). CDR1 ENHRY and CDR2 SYGVKD come from the germline V gene. Trimming pared 7 bases from V and 10 bases from J, leaving 13 bases between. The CDR3 is 11 residues long. CDR3 bases: TGTGCCATCACCGAAGGGGTGCTAGCTTTCTTT. It codes for CAITEGVLAFF.

The chain links TRBV18 to TRBJ1-4, with D perhaps TRBD1 (5 bases). Germline values: CDR1 KGHSH, CDR2 LQKENI. Trimming stripped 3 bases from V and 8 bases from J, with 13 bases between. The CDR3 consists of 14 residues. The CDR3 reads CASSPRQTDEKLFF. Written as DNA, the CDR3 is TGTGCCAGCTCACCCCGACAGACAGACGAAAAACTGTTTTTT.

The chain links TRBV6-4 to TRBJ1-4; no clear D gene. The V gene lost 2 bases and the J gene lost 7 bases, with 14 bases spanning the gap. Germline CDR1 reads MRHNA; CDR2 reads SNTAGT. This CDR3 spans 15 amino acids. The CDR3 is CASSDQDSRGEKLFF. The CDR3 DNA sequence: TGTGCCAGCAGTGACCAGGACTCCCGGGGTGAAAAACTGTTTTTT.

The chain employs TRBV5-6 and TRBJ1-2; D is ambiguous. CDR3 length: 13 residues. The ends were cut back, 0 bases at V and 8 bases at J, with 11 bases in the middle. CDR1 and CDR2 from the germline V gene are SGHDT and YYEEEE. The CDR3: CASSLGSPVGYTF. The CDR3 DNA reads as TGTGCCAGCAGCTTGGGGTCACCGGTGGGCTACACCTTC.

The chain links TRBV9 to TRBJ2-4; D might be TRBD1 (6 bases). Germline CDR1 is SGDLS and CDR2 is YYNGEE. The CDR3 runs 15 residues. The V gene lost 0 bases and the J gene lost 3 bases, with 10 bases spanning the gap. The CDR3 DNA reads as TGTGCCAGCAGCGTAGGTACAGGGAGCAAAAACATTCAGTACTTC. As protein: CASSVGTGSKNIQYF.

The chain employs TRBV7-8 and TRBJ2-3, with D possibly TRBD2 on 5 matching bases. V was shortened by 1 base and J by 4 bases, with 15 bases between the two germline ends. Germline CDR1 reads SGHVS; CDR2 reads FQNEAQ. The CDR3 sequence is 16 residues long. The CDR3 spells CASSLGLAGSSDTQYF. CDR3 DNA: TGTGCCAGCAGCTTAGGGCTAGCTGGGAGCTCAGATACGCAGTATTTT.

This clone has just one count. V gene TRBV6-2 or TRBV6-3 combines with J gene TRBJ2-3; D might be TRBD2 (6 bases). Trimming cost V 4 bases and J 4 bases, with 27 bases left between them. The CDR3 sequence is 19 residues long. CDR1 is MNHEY, CDR2 SVGEGT, per germline. The CDR3 loop reads CASSSPGSEVRRGADTQYF. DNA of the CDR3: TGTGCCAGCAGTTCCCCCGGGAGTGAGGTGCGCCGGGGTGCAGATACGCAGTATTTT.

This chain links TRBV11-2 with TRBJ2-1; 7 nucleotides align to TRBD2. Germline V gene data show CDR1 as SGHAT and CDR2 as FQNNGV. Trimming cost V 5 bases and J 4 bases; bases outside gene matches: 8. The CDR3 has 15 amino acids. The CDR3, as DNA: TGTGCCAGCAGCCGAAGACTAGCCGAATACAATGAGCAGTTCTTC. The encoded protein is CASSRRLAEYNEQFF.

This chain joins TRBV13 and TRBJ2-5; 7 bases align to TRBD2. Losses at the gene ends were 3 bases for V and 7 bases for J; bases not matched to a gene: 11. Germline assignment: CDR1 PRHDT and CDR2 FYEKMQ (reference sequence). The CDR3 spans 15 residues. The DNA for the CDR3 is TGTGCCAGCAGCTTTGGTGGGAGGGCCTTCGGGACCCAGTACTTC. Translated: CASSFGGRAFGTQYF.

The chain employs TRBV6-4 and TRBJ2-3; D is unresolved. The CDR3 covers 13 residues. Germline V gene data show CDR1 as MRHNA and CDR2 as SNTAGT. V gave up 3 bases and J gave up 8 bases, with 12 bases separating them. DNA for the CDR3: TGTGCCAGCAGTGAGGGCTCCATGGGTACGCAGTATTTT. It encodes CASSEGSMGTQYF.

The chain employs TRBV5-1 and TRBJ1-5; possibly TRBD1 for D (5 bases). This CDR3 comprises 16 residues. V lost 0 bases to trimming and J lost 0 bases, with 10 bases between them. The germline V gene encodes CDR1 SGHRS and CDR2 YFSETQ. The CDR3: CASSLDGAHSNQPQHF. The CDR3 DNA sequence: TGCGCCAGCAGCTTGGATGGGGCCCATAGCAATCAGCCCCAGCATTTT. Combining the CDR3 with reference TRBV5-1 and TRBJ1-5 gives the whole variable domain KAGVTQTPRYLIKTRGQQVTLSCSPISGHRSVSWYQQTPGQGLQFLFEYFSETQRNKGNFPGRFSGRQFSNSRSEMNVSTLELGDSALYLCASSLDGAHSNQPQHFGDGTRLSIL.

The chain has TRBV7-8 and TRBJ2-7, with TRBD2 matching over 7 bases. Germline values: CDR1 SGHVS, CDR2 FQNEAQ. The V and J ends lost 1 base and 3 bases, in that order; junction bases with no gene match: 9. CDR3 length: 16 residues. The CDR3 DNA is TGTGCCAGCAGCTTAGTCGCTCTAGCGGACCTCTACGAGCAGTACTTC. This sequence encodes CASSLVALADLYEQYF.